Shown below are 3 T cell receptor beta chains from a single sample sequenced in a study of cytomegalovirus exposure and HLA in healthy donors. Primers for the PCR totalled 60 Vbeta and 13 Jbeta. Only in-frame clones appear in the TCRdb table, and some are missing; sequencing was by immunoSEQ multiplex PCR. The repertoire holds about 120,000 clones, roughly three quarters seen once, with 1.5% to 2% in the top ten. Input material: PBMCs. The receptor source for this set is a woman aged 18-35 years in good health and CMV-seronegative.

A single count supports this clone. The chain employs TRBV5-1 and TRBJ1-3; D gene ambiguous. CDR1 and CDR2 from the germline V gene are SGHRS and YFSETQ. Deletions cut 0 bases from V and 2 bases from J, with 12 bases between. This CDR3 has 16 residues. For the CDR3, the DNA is TGCGCCAGCAGCTTGGAGTCAGTCGGGGCTGGAAACACCATATATTTT. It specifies CASSLESVGAGNTIYF.

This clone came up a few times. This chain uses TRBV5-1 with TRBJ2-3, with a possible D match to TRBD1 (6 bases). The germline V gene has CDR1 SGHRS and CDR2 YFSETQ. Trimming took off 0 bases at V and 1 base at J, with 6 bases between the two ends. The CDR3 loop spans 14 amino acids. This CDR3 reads CASSLGGRTDTQYF. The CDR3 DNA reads TGCGCCAGCAGCTTGGGGGGGCGCACAGATACGCAGTATTTT.

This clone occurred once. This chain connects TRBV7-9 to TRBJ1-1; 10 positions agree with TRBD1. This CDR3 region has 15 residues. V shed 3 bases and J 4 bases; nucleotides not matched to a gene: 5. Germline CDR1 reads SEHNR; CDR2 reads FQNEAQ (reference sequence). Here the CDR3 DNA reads TGTGCCAGCAGCTTCCGGACAGGGGGAGTCACTGAAGCTTTCTTT. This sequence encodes CASSFRTGGVTEAFF.